The entry that follows covers one TCR beta chain sequence. The antigen remains unidentified. This entry belongs to a study of cytomegalovirus exposure and HLA in healthy donors. J lost 5 bases, V lost 2 bases, and 5 bases had no gene match. CDR1 and CDR2 (germline): SGHVS, FNYEAQ. The CDR3 covers 15 residues. With 60 Vbeta and 13 Jbeta primers, the PCR was carried out. Some clones are missing from TCRdb's copy, which holds only in-frame ones; the method was immunoSEQ multiplex PCR. The sample totals tens of thousands of clones. Study outcomes and limitations: There were some 150 TCR beta chains listed as cytomegalovirus-associated. As a later analysis revealed, the rate of TCR association differed by HLA locus, with DRB1 most and HLA-C fewest.

The clonotype was recovered from a female donor in good health and CMV-seropositive. The chain employs TRBV7-6 and TRBJ2-7; 11 bases are a match to TRBD2. Sequenced: PBMCs. The CDR3: CASSLQLAGVNEQYF. In nucleotides, the CDR3 is TGTGCCAGCAGCTTACAACTAGCGGGAGTAAACGAGCAGTACTTC.